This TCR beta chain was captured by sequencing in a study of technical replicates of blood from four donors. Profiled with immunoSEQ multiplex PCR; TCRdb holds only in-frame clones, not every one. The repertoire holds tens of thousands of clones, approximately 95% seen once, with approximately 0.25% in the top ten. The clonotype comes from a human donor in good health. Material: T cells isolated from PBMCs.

CDR3 loop: CAISESAGALYEQYF. For the CDR3, the DNA is TGTGCCATCAGTGAGTCAGCGGGAGCCCTCTACGAGCAGTACTTC. V is TRBV10-3 and J is TRBJ2-7, with 8 bases lining up with TRBD2. V was clipped by 0 bases and J by 3 bases; unmatched bases: 4. CDR1 and CDR2 from the germline V gene are ENHRY and SYGVKD. This CDR3 is built from 15 residues.